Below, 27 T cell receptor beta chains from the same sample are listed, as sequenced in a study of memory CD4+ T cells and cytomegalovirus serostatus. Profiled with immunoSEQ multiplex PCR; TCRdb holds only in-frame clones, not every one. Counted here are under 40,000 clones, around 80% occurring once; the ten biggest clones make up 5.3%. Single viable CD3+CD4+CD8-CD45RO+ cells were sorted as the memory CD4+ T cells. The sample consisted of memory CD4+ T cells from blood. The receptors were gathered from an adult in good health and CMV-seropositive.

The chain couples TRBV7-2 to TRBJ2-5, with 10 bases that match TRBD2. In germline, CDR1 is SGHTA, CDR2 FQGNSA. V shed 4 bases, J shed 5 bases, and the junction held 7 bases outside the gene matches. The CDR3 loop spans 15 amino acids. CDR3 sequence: CASSSQAGGGETQYF. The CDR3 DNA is TGTGCCAGCAGCTCCCAAGCGGGAGGGGGGGAGACCCAGTACTTC. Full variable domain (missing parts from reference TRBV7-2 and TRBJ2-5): GAGVSQSPSNKVTEKGKDVELRCDPISGHTALYWYRQSLGQGLEFLIYFQGNSAPDKSGLPSDRFSAERTGGSVSTLTIQRTQQEDSAVYLCASSSQAGGGETQYFGPGTRLLVL.

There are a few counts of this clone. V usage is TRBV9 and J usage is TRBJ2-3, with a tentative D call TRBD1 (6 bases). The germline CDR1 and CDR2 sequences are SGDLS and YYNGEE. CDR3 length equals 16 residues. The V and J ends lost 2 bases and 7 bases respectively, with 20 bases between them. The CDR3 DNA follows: TGTGCCAGCAGCGTCAGGGGCACCACGACGACGAATACGCAGTATTTT. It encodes CASSVRGTTTTNTQYF. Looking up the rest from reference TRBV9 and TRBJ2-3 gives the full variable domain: DSGVTQTPKHLITATGQRVTLRCSPRSGDLSVYWYQQSLDQGLQFLIQYYNGEERAKGNILERFSAQQFPDLHSELNLSSLELGDSALYFCASSVRGTTTTNTQYFGPGTRLTVL.

In nucleotides, the CDR3 is TGTGCCAGCAGCTTGGGGCAGGGGATAGGCTACACCTTC. This gives the protein CASSLGQGIGYTF. V gene TRBV5-6 combines with J gene TRBJ1-2; the D gene is possibly TRBD1 (6 bases). V lost 0 bases and J lost 8, with 11 bases in between. This CDR3 comprises 13 residues. Looked up from germline, CDR1 is SGHDT and CDR2 is YYEEEE.

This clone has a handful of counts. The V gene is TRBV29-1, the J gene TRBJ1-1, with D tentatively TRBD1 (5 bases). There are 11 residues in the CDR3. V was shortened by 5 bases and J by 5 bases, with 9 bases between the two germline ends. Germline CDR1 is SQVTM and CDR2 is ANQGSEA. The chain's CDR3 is CSVQGVTEAFF. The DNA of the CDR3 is TGCAGCGTTCAGGGTGTGACTGAAGCTTTCTTT.

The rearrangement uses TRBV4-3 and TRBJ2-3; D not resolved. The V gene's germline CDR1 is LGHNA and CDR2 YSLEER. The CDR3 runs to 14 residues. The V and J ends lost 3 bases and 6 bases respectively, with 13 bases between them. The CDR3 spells CASSQVEWTDTQYF. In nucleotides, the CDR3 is TGCGCCAGCAGCCAGGTAGAGTGGACGGATACGCAGTATTTT.

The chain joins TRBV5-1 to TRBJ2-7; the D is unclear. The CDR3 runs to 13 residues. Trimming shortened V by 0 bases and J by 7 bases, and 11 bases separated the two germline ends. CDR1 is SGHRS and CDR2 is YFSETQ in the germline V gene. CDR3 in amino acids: CASSLDGLGEQYF. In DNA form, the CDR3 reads TGCGCCAGCAGCTTGGACGGTCTGGGGGAGCAGTACTTC.

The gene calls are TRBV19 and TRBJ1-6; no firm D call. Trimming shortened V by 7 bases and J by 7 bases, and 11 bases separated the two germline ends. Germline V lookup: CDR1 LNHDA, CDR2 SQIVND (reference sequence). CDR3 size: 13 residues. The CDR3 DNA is TGTGCCAGTATGGGTCGGTTAAATTCACCCCTCCACTTT. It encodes CASMGRLNSPLHF. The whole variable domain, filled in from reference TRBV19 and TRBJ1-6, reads DGGITQSPKYLFRKEGQNVTLSCEQNLNHDAMYWYRQDPGQGLRLIYYSQIVNDFQKGDIAEGYSVSREKKESFPLTVTSAQKNPTAFYLCASMGRLNSPLHFGNGTRLTVT.

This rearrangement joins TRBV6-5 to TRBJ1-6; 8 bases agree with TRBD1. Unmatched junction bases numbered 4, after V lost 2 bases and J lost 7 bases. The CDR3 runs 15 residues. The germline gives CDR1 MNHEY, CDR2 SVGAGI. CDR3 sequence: CASSYGQGSNSPLHF. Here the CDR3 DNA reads TGTGCCAGCAGTTACGGACAGGGTTCGAATTCACCCCTCCACTTT.

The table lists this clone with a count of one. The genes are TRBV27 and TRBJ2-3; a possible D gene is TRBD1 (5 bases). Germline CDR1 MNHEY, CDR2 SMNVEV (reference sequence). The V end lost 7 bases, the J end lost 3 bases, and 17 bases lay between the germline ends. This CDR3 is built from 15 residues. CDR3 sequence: CASTPRAPKTDTQYF. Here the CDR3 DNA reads TGTGCCAGCACTCCCAGGGCCCCTAAAACAGATACGCAGTATTTT.

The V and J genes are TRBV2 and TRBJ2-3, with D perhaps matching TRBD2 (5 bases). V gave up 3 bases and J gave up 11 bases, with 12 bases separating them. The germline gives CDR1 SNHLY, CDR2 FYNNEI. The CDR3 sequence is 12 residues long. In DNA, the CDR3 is TGTGCCAGCAGTGATGACCACGAGGGGCAGTATTTT. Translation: CASSDDHEGQYF.

The CDR3 protein is CASIAGRNEKLFF. In DNA form, the CDR3 reads TGTGCCAGCATCGCCGGGCGGAATGAAAAACTGTTTTTT. This chain connects TRBV7-9 to TRBJ1-4; D gene unclear. The CDR3 contains 13 residues. Looked up from germline, CDR1 is SEHNR and CDR2 is FQNEAQ (reference sequence). The V end was cut by 7 bases, the J end by 5 bases, with 11 bases between. Full variable domain (remainder filled in from reference TRBV7-9 and TRBJ1-4): DTGVSQNPRHKITKRGQNVTFRCDPISEHNRLYWYRQTLGQGPEFLTYFQNEAQLEKSRLLSDRFSAERPKGSFSTLEIQRTEQGDSAMYLCASIAGRNEKLFFGSGTQLSVL.

Here the CDR3 reads CASSPPGLSGHNEQFF. DNA for the CDR3: TGTGCCAGCAGCCCCCCCGGACTATCTGGGCACAATGAGCAGTTCTTC. This chain links TRBV7-8 with TRBJ2-1; TRBD2 is a possible D gene (6 bases). The V gene's germline CDR1 is SGHVS and CDR2 FQNEAQ. This CDR3 contains 16 residues. V was trimmed by 5 bases and J by 5 bases, leaving 19 bases between them. The full variable domain, rest sourced from reference TRBV7-8 and TRBJ2-1, is GAGVSQSPRYKVAKRGQDVALRCDPISGHVSLFWYQQALGQGPEFLTYFQNEAQLDKSGLPSDRFFAERPEGSVSTLKIQRTQQEDSAVYLCASSPPGLSGHNEQFFGPGTRLTVL.

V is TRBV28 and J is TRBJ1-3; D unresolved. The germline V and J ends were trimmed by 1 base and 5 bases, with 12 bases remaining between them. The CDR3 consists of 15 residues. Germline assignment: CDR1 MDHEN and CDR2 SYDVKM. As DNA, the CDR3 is TGTGCCAGCAGTTTATTGTCGGGCAGTAGAAACACCATATATTTT. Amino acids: CASSLLSGSRNTIYF.

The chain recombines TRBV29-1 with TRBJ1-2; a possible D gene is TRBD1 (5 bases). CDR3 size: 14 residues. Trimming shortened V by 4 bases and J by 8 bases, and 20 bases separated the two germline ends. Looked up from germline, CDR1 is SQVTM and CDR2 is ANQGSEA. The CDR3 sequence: CSVVDMAAQSGYTF. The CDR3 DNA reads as TGCAGCGTTGTGGACATGGCGGCCCAAAGCGGCTACACCTTC.

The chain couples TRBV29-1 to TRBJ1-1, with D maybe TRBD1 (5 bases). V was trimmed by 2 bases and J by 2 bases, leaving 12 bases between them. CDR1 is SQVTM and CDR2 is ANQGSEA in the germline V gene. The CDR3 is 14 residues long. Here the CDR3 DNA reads TGCAGCGTTGAAAAAGCAGGGAGTAACACTGAAGCTTTCTTT. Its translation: CSVEKAGSNTEAFF.

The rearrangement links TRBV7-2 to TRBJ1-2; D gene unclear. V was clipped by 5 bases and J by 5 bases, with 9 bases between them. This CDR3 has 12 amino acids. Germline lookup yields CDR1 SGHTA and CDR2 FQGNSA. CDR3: CASSPDLYGYTF. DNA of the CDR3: TGTGCCAGCAGCCCTGACTTGTATGGCTACACCTTC.

CDR3 sequence (DNA): TGTGCCACAGAGGGACAGACGCGCACCGGGGAGCTGTTTTTT. It yields the protein CATEGQTRTGELFF. J is TRBJ2-2 and V is TRBV19, with 7 bases lining up with TRBD1. Trimming removed 10 bases from V and 4 bases from J; junction bases left unmatched: 9. Germline V CDR1 and CDR2: LNHDA, SQIVND (reference sequence). This CDR3 is built from 14 residues.

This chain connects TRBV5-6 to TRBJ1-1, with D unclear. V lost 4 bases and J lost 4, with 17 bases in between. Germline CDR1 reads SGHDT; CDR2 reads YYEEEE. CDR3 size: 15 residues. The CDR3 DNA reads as TGTGCCAGCAGCCCCCTCGCGGACCGGGGCACTGAAGCTTTCTTT. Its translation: CASSPLADRGTEAFF.

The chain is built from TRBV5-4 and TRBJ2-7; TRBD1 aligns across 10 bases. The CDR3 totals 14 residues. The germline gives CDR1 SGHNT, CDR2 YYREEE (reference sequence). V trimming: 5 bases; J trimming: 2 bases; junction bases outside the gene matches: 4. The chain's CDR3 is CASSLDRGPYEQYF. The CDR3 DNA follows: TGTGCCAGCAGTCTCGACAGGGGGCCCTACGAGCAGTACTTC. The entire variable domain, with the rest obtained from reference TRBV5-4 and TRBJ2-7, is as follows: ETGVTQSPTHLIKTRGQQVTLRCSSQSGHNTVSWYQQALGQGPQFIFQYYREEENGRGNFPPRFSGLQFPNYSSELNVNALELDDSALYLCASSLDRGPYEQYFGPGTRLTVT.

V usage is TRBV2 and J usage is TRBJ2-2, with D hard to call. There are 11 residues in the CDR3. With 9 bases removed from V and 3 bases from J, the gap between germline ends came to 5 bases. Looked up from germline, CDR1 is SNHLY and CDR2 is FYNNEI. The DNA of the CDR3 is TGTGCCAGTCAGTACACCGGGGAGCTGTTTTTT. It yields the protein CASQYTGELFF. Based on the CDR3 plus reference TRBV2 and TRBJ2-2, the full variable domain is EPEVTQTPSHQVTQMGQEVILRCVPISNHLYFYWYRQILGQKVEFLVSFYNNEISEKSEIFDDQFSVERPDGSNFTLKIRSTKLEDSAMYFCASQYTGELFFGEGSRLTVL.

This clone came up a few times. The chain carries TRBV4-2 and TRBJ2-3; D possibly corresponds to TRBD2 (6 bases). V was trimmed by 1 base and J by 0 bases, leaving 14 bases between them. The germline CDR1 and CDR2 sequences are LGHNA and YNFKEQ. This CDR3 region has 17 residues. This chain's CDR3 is CASSQGGAGLSTDTQYF. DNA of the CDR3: TGTGCCAGCAGCCAAGGGGGAGCGGGTCTCAGCACAGATACGCAGTATTTT.

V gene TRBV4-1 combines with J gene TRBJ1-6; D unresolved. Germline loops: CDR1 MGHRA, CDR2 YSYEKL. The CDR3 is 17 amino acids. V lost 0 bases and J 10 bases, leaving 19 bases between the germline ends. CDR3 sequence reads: CASSQDPSRGVGSPLHF. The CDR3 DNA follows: TGCGCCAGCAGCCAAGATCCCTCGAGAGGAGTAGGGTCACCCCTCCACTTT.

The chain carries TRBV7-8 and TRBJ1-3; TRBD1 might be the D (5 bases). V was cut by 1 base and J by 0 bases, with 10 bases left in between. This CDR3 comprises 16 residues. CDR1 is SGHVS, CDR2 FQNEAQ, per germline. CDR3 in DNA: TGTGCCAGCAGCTTAGTTGGGGGGATCTCTGGAAACACCATATATTTT. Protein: CASSLVGGISGNTIYF.

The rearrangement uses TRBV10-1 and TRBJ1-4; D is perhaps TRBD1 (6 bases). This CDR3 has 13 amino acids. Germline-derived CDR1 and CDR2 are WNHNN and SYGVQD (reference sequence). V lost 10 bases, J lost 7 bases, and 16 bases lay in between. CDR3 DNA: TGCGCCACCCCTGGGGGGGGCCGTGAAAAACTGTTTTTT. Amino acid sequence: CATPGGGREKLFF.

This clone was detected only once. The CDR3 nucleotides read TGTGCCAGCACCGAATCCATAGGCGACACTGAAGCTTTCTTT. It encodes CASTESIGDTEAFF. The V and J genes are TRBV28 and TRBJ1-1; D is undetermined. The V gene lost 7 bases and the J gene lost 3 bases, with 15 bases spanning the gap. The CDR3 extends over 14 amino acids. Per germline, CDR1 MDHEN and CDR2 SYDVKM. The complete variable domain, with remaining parts taken from reference TRBV28 and TRBJ1-1, reads DVKVTQSSRYLVKRTGEKVFLECVQDMDHENMFWYRQDPGLGLRLIYFSYDVKMKEKGDIPEGYSVSREKKERFSLILESASTNQTSMYLCASTESIGDTEAFFGQGTRLTVV.

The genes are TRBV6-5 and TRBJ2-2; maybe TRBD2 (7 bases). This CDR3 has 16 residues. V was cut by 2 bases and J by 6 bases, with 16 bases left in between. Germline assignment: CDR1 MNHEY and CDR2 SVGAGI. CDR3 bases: TGTGCCAGCAGTTACAGGGCCGGAGGGGGGGCCGGGGAGCTGTTTTTT. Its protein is CASSYRAGGGAGELFF.

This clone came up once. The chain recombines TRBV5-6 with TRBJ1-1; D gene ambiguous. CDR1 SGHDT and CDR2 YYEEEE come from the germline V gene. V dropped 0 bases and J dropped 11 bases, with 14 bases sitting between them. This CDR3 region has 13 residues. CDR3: CASSLAVGTLAFF. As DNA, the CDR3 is TGTGCCAGCAGCTTGGCCGTGGGTACGCTGGCTTTCTTT. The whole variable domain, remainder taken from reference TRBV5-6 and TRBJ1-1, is DAGVTQSPTHLIKTRGQQVTLRCSPKSGHDTVSWYQQALGQGPQFIFQYYEEEERQRGNFPDRFSGHQFPNYSSELNVNALLLGDSALYLCASSLAVGTLAFFGQGTRLTVV.